This TCR beta chain came from a study of regulatory T cells in long-lasting Graves disease. Study observations and caveats: Persistent disease favored TRBV28, TRBJ1-2 and TRBJ2-5. A greater number of public clonotypes (2,741) was shared by persistent patients than by new patients (over 900). Since the sample size was small, accuracy may have been reduced.

In building TCR beta libraries, iRepertoire HTBI primers were used together with Arm-PCR of CDR3 regions. TCRdb itself ran the multiplex PCR reads through MiXCR, one entry per CDR3 protein. The sample has 600,000 to 800,000 distinct CDR3 sequences; about 32% are singletons. A remark on this clonotype: Its target is not known.

The V gene lost 3 bases and the J gene lost 2 bases, with 20 bases spanning the gap. This CDR3 contains 16 residues. Germline V gene data show CDR1 as DFQATT and CDR2 as SNEGSKA (reference sequence). Time point here: persistent/refractory GD, antithyroid drugs over 5 years with positive TRAb. From RNA extracted from PBMCs, the TCR library was made. The chain couples TRBV20-1 to TRBJ2-7; either TRBD1 or TRBD2 may fit D (5 bases each). The input for sequencing was peripheral blood mononuclear cells (PBMCs), taken when the disease was refractory, from a patient treated with antithyroid drugs. The receptor's source is a female donor with Graves disease. The DNA of the CDR3 is TGCAGTGCTAGGGGACGGCTCACCCTGAATCCCTACGAGCAGTACTTC. Translated, it gives CSARGRLTLNPYEQYF.